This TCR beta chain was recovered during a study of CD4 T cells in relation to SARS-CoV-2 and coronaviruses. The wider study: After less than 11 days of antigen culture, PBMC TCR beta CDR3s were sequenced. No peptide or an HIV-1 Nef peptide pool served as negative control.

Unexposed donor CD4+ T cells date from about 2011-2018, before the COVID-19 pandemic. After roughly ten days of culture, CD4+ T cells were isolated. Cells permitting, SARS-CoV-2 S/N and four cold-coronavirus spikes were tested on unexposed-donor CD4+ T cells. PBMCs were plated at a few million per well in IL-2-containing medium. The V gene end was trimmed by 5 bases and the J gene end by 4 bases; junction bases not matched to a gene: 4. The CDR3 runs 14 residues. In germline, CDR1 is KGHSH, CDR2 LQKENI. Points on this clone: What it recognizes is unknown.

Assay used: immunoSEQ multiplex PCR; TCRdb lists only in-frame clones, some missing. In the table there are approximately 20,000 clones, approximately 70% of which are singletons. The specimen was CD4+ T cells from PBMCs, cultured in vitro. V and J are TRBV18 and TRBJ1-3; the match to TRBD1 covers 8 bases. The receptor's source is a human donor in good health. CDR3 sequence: CASSSGQAGNTIYF. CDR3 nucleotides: TGTGCCAGCTCATCGGGACAGGCGGGAAACACCATATATTTT.